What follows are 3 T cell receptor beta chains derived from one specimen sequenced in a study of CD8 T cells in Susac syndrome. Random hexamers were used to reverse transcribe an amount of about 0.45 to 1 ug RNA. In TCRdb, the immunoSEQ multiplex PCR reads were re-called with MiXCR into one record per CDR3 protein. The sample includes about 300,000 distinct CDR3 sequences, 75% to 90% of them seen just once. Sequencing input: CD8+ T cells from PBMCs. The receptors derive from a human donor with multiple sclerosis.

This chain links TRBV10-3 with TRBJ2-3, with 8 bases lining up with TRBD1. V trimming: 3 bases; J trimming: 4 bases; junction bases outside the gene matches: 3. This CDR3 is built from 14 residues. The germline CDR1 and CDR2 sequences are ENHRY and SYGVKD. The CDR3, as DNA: TGTGCCATCAGTGACAGGGGGCGTTCAGATACGCAGTATTTT. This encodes CAISDRGRSDTQYF.

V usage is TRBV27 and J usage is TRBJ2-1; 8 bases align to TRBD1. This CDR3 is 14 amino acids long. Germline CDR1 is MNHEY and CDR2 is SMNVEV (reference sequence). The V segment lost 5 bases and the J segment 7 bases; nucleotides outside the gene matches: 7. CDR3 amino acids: CASSAGTGRNEQFF. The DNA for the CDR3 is TGTGCCAGCAGTGCCGGGACAGGTCGAAATGAGCAGTTCTTC.

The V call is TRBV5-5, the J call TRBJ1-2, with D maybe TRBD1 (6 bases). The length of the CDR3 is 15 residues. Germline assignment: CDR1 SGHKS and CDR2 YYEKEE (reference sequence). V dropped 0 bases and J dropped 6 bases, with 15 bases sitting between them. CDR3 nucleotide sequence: TGTGCCAGCAGCTTGGCCGAGACAGGTTCTGATGGCTACACCTTC. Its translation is CASSLAETGSDGYTF. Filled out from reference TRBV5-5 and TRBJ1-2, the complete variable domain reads DAGVTQSPTHLIKTRGQQVTLRCSPISGHKSVSWYQQVLGQGPQFIFQYYEKEERGRGNFPDRFSARQFPNYSSELNVNALLLGDSALYLCASSLAETGSDGYTFGSGTRLTVV.